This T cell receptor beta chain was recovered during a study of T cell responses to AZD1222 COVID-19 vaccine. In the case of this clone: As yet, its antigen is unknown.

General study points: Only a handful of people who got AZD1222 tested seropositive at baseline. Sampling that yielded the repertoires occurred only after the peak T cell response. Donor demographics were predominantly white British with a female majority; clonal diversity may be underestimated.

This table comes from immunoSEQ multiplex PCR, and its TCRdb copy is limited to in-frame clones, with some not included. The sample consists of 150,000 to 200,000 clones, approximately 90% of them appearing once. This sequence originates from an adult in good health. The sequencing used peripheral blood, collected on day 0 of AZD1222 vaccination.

CDR3: CASSPRFSGEGDTQYF. The CDR3 region has the DNA TGTGCCAGCTCACCACGGTTTAGCGGGGAAGGGGATACGCAGTATTTT. This chain connects TRBV18 to TRBJ2-3, with 8 positions matching TRBD2. This CDR3 comprises 16 residues. V was clipped by 1 base and J by 6 bases; unmatched bases: 9. Per germline, CDR1 KGHSH and CDR2 LQKENI.